This T cell receptor beta chain is from a study of CD8+CD57+ T cells in acquired aplastic anemia. At the level of the study: On average, sorted CD4+ and CD8+ cells gave around 3.3 ug of DNA. Notes on the study in general: Overlapping CD8+ CDR3 repertoires of patients and controls contained approximately 29 shared sequences.

This CDR3 contains 12 residues. V was shortened by 6 bases and J by 5 bases, with 9 bases between the two germline ends. Germline V lookup: CDR1 MNHEY, CDR2 SVGEGT. Genomic DNA templated the TCR beta VDJ and CDR3 profiling. TCRdb redid the calling of the reads with MiXCR, one entry per CDR3 protein. The repertoire holds roughly 130,000 distinct CDR3 sequences, with about 48% as singletons. This clonotype was detected many times. The antigen remains undetermined. Sequences were obtained from sorted CD4+, CD8+, or CD8+CD57+ T cells (not recorded which) from PBMCs. This receptor was taken from a human donor in good health, serving as a control. The genes are TRBV6-2 or TRBV6-3 and TRBJ2-3, with unresolved D. CDR3 DNA sequence: TGTGCCAGCAGCGCCTCGGGAGATACGCAGTATTTT. This encodes CASSASGDTQYF.